A selection of T cell receptor beta chains follows, all from one sample in a study of cytomegalovirus exposure and HLA in healthy donors. This table comes from immunoSEQ multiplex PCR, and its TCRdb copy is limited to in-frame clones, with some not included. The sample carries about 150,000 clones, around two thirds recorded once. The sequenced sample consisted of PBMCs. These receptor sequences come from a man aged 25 to 40 in good health and CMV-seropositive. CDR3s include the opening cysteine and the closing phenylalanine or tryptophan. D genes are given only for firm matches. Clone size is stated in some rows and not others, as once, few, many or a class when expanded.

TRBJ2-7 TRBV4-1 . . CASSQSVTQTGASYEQYF TGCGCCAGCAGCCAATCTGTTACTCAGACAGGAGCCTCCTACGAGCAGTACTTC
TRBJ2-1 TRBV18 . . CASSRQDSSYNEQFF TGTGCCAGCTCACGACAGGACAGCTCCTACAATGAGCAGTTCTTC
TRBJ2-7 TRBV10-3 . TRBD2 CASNILAGYEQYF TGTGCCAGCAACATACTAGCGGGGTACGAGCAGTACTTC
TRBJ2-5 TRBV6-1 . TRBD1 CATLRFDRANF TGTGCCACCCTAAGATTCGACAGGGCCAACTTC
TRBJ2-7 TRBV5-6 . . CASSLDFSYEQYF TGTGCCAGCAGCTTAGACTTCTCCTACGAGCAGTACTTC
TRBJ2-1 TRBV10-1 . TRBD2 CASSDGFEREGFRTNEQFF TGCGCCAGCAGTGACGGCTTTGAGCGGGAGGGTTTCCGAACCAATGAGCAGTTCTTC
TRBJ2-3 TRBV10-1 . TRBD2 CASSAGTSDTDTQYF TGCGCCAGCAGTGCCGGGACTAGCGATACAGATACGCAGTATTTT
TRBJ2-5 TRBV30 many TRBD1 CAWSKGARGETQYF TGTGCCTGGAGTAAGGGGGCGCGAGGAGAGACCCAGTACTTC
TRBJ1-2 TRBV5-1 . TRBD1 CASSLQGAANYGYTF TGCGCCAGCAGCTTGCAGGGGGCGGCTAACTATGGCTACACCTTC
TRBJ2-1 TRBV7-8 . TRBD2 CASSLVAGGINNEQFF TGTGCCAGCAGCTTGGTTGCGGGAGGGATCAACAATGAGCAGTTCTTC